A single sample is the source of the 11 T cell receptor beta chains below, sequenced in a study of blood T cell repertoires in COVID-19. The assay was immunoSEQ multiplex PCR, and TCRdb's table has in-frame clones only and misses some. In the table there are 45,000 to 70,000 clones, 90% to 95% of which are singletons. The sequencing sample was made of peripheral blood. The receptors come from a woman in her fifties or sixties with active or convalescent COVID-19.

The CDR3 DNA follows: TGTGCCAGTACCACGGACATCCCCTCTGGAAACACCATATATTTT. It encodes CASTTDIPSGNTIYF. The chain recombines TRBV19 with TRBJ1-3; tentative D call: TRBD1 (5 bases). Germline V gene data show CDR1 as LNHDA and CDR2 as SQIVND (reference sequence). The V and J ends lost 7 bases and 0 bases respectively, with 13 bases between them. There are 15 residues in the CDR3.

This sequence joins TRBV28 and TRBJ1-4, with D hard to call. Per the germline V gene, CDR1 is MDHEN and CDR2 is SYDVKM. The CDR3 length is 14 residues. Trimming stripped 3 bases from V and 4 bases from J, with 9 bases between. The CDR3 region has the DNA TGTGCCAGCAGTTTGTACAGCTTTAATGAAAAACTGTTTTTT. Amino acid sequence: CASSLYSFNEKLFF.

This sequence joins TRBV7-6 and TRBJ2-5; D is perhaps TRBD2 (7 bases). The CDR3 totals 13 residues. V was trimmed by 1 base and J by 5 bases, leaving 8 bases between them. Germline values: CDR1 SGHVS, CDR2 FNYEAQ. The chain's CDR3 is CASSLGGGETQYF. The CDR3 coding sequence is TGTGCCAGCAGCTTAGGGGGGGGCGAGACCCAGTACTTC.

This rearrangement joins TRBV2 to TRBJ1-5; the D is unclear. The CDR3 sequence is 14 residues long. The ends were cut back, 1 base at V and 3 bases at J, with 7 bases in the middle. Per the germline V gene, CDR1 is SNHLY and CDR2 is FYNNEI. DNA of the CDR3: TGTGCCAGCAGTGAAGGGGCCCTCAATCAGCCCCAGCATTTT. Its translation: CASSEGALNQPQHF.

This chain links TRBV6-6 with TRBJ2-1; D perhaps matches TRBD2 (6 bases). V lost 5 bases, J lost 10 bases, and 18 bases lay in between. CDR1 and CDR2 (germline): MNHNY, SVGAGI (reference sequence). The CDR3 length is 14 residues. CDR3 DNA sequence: TGTGCCAGCAGTACACGGATACTAGCAGGCGAGCAGTTCTTC. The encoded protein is CASSTRILAGEQFF.

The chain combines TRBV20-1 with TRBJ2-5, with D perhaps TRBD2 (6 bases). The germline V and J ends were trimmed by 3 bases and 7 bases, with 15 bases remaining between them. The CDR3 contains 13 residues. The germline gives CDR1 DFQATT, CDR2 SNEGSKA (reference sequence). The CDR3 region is CSASTGELGTQYF. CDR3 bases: TGCAGTGCTAGTACGGGAGAGCTTGGGACCCAGTACTTC.

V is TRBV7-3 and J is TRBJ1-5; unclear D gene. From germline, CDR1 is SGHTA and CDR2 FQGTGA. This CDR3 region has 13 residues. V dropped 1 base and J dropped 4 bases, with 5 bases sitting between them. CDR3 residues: CASSLSRNQPQHF. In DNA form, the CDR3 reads TGTGCCAGCAGCTTAAGCAGAAATCAGCCCCAGCATTTT.

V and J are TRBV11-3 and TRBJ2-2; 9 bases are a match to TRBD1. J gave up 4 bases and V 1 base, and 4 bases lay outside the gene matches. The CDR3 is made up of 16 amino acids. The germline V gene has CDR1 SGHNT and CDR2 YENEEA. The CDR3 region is CASSLGGQGGTGELFF. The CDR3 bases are TGTGCCAGCAGCTTAGGGGGACAGGGAGGCACCGGGGAGCTGTTTTTT.

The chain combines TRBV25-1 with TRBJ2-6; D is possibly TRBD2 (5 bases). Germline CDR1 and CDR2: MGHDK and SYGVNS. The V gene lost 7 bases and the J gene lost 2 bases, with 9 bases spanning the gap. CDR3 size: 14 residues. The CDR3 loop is CASNPGTGANVLTF. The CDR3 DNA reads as TGTGCCAGCAATCCCGGGACTGGGGCCAACGTCCTGACTTTC.

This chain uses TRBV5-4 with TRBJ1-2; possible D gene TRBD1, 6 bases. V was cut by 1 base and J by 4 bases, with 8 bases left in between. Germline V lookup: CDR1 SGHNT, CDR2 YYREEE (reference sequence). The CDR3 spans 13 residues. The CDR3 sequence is CASSLQGSYGYTF. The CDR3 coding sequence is TGTGCCAGCAGCTTGCAGGGGTCCTATGGCTACACCTTC.

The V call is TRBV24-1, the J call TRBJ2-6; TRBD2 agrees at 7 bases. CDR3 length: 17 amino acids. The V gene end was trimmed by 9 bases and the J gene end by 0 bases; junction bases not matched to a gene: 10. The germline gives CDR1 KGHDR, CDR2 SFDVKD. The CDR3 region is CATQAGDTNSGANVLTF. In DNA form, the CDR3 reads TGTGCCACCCAGGCGGGGGATACTAACTCTGGGGCCAACGTCCTGACTTTC.